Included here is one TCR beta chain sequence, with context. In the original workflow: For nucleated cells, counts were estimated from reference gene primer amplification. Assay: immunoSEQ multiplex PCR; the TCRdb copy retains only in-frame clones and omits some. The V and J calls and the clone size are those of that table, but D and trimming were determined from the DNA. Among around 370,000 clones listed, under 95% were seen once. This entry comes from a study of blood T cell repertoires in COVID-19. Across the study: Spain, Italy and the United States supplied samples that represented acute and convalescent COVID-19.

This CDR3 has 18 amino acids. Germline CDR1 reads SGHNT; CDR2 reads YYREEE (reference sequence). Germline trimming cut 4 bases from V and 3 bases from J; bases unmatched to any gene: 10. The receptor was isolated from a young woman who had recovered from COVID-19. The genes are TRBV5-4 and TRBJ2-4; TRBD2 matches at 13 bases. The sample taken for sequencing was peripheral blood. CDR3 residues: CASSQGLAGTLDKNIQYF. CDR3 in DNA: TGTGCCAGCAGCCAGGGACTAGCGGGGACCTTGGACAAAAACATTCAGTACTTC.